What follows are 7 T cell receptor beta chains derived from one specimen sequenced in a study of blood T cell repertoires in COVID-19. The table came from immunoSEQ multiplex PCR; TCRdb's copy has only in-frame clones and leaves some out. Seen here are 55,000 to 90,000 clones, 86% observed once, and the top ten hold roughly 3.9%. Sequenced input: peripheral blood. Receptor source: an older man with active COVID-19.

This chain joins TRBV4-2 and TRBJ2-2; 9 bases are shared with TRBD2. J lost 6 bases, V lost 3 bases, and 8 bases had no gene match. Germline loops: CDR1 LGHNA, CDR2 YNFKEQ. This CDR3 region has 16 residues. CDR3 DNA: TGTGCCAGCAGCCACACCGGGACTAGCTCTTCCGGGGAGCTGTTTTTT. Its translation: CASSHTGTSSSGELFF.

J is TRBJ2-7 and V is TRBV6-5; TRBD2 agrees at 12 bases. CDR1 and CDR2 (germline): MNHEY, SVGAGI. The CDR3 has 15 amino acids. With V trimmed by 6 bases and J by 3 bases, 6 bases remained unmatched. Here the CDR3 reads CASSLAGGGYYEQYF. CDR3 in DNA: TGTGCCAGCAGCCTAGCGGGAGGGGGGTACTACGAGCAGTACTTC.

CDR3 in amino acids: CASSYSGAANYGYTF. The CDR3 DNA sequence: TGTGCCAGCAGTTACTCTGGGGCAGCTAACTATGGCTACACCTTC. The chain employs TRBV6-5 and TRBJ1-2; TRBD1 might be the D (5 bases). Germline V gene sequence: CDR1 MNHEY, CDR2 SVGAGI. The CDR3 contains 15 residues. V gave up 0 bases and J gave up 0 bases, with 8 bases separating them.

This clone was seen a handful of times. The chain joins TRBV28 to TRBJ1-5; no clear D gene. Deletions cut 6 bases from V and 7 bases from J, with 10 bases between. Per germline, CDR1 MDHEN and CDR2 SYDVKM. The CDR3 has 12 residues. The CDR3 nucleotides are TGTGCCAGCAGAGACGGGTGGCAGCCCCAGCATTTT. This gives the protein CASRDGWQPQHF.

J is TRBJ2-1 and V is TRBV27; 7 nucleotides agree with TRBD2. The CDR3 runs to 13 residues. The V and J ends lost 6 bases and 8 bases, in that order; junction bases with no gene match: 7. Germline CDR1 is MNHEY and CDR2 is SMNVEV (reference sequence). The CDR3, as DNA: TGTGCCAGCAGCAGACGAAGCGGGGATGAGCAGTTCTTC. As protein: CASSRRSGDEQFF.

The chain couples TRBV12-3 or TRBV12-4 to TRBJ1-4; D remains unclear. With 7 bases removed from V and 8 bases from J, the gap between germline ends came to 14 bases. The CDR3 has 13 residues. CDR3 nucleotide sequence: TGTGCCAGCACCACCACGGCGGGGGAAAAACTGTTTTTT. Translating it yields CASTTTAGEKLFF.

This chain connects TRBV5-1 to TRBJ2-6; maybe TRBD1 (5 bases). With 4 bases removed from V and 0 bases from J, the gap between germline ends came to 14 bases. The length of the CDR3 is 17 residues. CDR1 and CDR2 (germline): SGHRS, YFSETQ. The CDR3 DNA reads TGCGCCAGCAGCCCTTGGGGCGGTAACTCTGGGGCCAACGTCCTGACTTTC. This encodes CASSPWGGNSGANVLTF.